This entry lists 32 T cell receptor beta chains sequenced from one sample in a study of multiple sclerosis patients with progressive multifocal leukoencephalopathy. Documented time point: time of PML onset. TCRdb keeps only in-frame clones here, not all; method: immunoSEQ multiplex PCR. Here the sample spans about 30,000 clones, less than 90% being singletons. Sequencing used PBMCs, obtained from a patient treated with natalizumab. All receptors derive from a human donor with progressive multifocal leukoencephalopathy.

The rearrangement uses TRBV28 and TRBJ2-7, with D perhaps TRBD1 (6 bases). The CDR3 loop spans 15 amino acids. V lost 3 bases, J lost 5 bases, and 17 bases lay in between. Germline V lookup: CDR1 MDHEN, CDR2 SYDVKM. The CDR3 coding sequence is TGTGCCAGCAGTTTGGGGCAGGGGAGTTTCGACGAGCAGTACTTC. Protein product: CASSLGQGSFDEQYF. Drawing the rest from reference TRBV28 and TRBJ2-7, the complete variable domain is DVKVTQSSRYLVKRTGEKVFLECVQDMDHENMFWYRQDPGLGLRLIYFSYDVKMKEKGDIPEGYSVSREKKERFSLILESASTNQTSMYLCASSLGQGSFDEQYFGPGTRLTVT.

The genes are TRBV25-1 and TRBJ1-2, with D possibly being TRBD1 (6 bases). The CDR3 runs to 15 residues. Per the germline V gene, CDR1 is MGHDK and CDR2 is SYGVNS. Trimming stripped 3 bases from V and 2 bases from J, with 13 bases between. The CDR3 loop reads CASSDLGGVNYGYTF. The CDR3 nucleotides read TGTGCCAGCAGTGATCTAGGGGGAGTCAACTATGGCTACACCTTC.

CDR3 sequence: CASSPRPGGHEKLFF. The CDR3 bases are TGTGCCAGCTCACCACGGCCAGGGGGGCATGAAAAACTGTTTTTT. The chain is built from TRBV18 and TRBJ1-4, with 7 bases lining up with TRBD1. Unmatched junction bases numbered 5, after V lost 1 base and J lost 6 bases. Germline V gene sequence: CDR1 KGHSH, CDR2 LQKENI. The length of the CDR3 is 15 residues. Looking up the rest from reference TRBV18 and TRBJ1-4 gives the full variable domain: NAGVMQNPRHLVRRRGQEARLRCSPMKGHSHVYWYRQLPEEGLKFMVYLQKENIIDESGMPKERFSAEFPKEGPSILRIQQVVRGDSAAYFCASSPRPGGHEKLFFGSGTQLSVL.

V and J are TRBV5-1 and TRBJ2-7, with 13 bases aligning to TRBD2. The germline CDR1 and CDR2 sequences are SGHRS and YFSETQ. This CDR3 is built from 16 residues. Trimming removed 4 bases from V and 0 bases from J; junction bases left unmatched: 4. CDR3: CASSAGLAGVSYEQYF. The DNA for the CDR3 is TGCGCCAGCAGCGCAGGACTAGCGGGGGTCTCCTACGAGCAGTACTTC.

The sample holds one count of this clone. The chain has TRBV7-2 and TRBJ2-7; 13 nucleotides line up with TRBD2. The CDR3 totals 16 residues. Germline CDR1 is SGHTA and CDR2 is FQGNSA. V dropped 0 bases and J dropped 2; count of bases not matched to a gene: 1. DNA of the CDR3: TGTGCCAGCAGCTTAGCGGGACTAGCGGGAACCTACGAGCAGTACTTC. This sequence encodes CASSLAGLAGTYEQYF.

As regards this clone: Other DNA sequences within the sample encode an identical CDR3. V usage is TRBV12-5 and J usage is TRBJ2-5; 7 bases are shared with TRBD2. The germline V gene has CDR1 LGHNT and CDR2 FRNRAP. V lost 3 bases to trimming and J lost 0 bases; unmatched junction nucleotides: 10. CDR3 length: 17 amino acids. In DNA, the CDR3 is TGTGCTAGTGGTTTTAAAGGGCTAGCGGTGTACCAAGAGACCCAGTACTTC. It is translated as CASGFKGLAVYQETQYF. Looking up the rest from reference TRBV12-5 and TRBJ2-5 gives the full variable domain: DARVTQTPRHKVTEMGQEVTMRCQPILGHNTVFWYRQTMMQGLELLAYFRNRAPLDDSGMPKDRFSAEMPDATLATLKIQPSEPRDSAVYFCASGFKGLAVYQETQYFGPGTRLLVL.

The chain has TRBV5-6 and TRBJ2-5; D perhaps matches TRBD1 (6 bases). The better agreement between TRBJ2-7 and the DNA end casts doubt on the J call. The CDR3 is 13 residues long. Germline V gene lookup returns CDR1 SGHDT and CDR2 YYEEEE. In DNA, the CDR3 is TGTGCCAGCAGCGACCGGACAGTCTACGAGCAGTACTTC. It encodes CASSDRTVYEQYF.

The chain carries TRBV5-6 and TRBJ2-7, with 9 nucleotides matching TRBD1. V gave up 4 bases and J gave up 2 bases; unmatched junction bases: 10. The CDR3 sequence is 16 residues long. The germline V gene encodes CDR1 SGHDT and CDR2 YYEEEE. DNA for the CDR3: TGTGCCAGCAGCAGCGGCAGGACAGGGGACCCCTACGAGCAGTACTTC. It yields the protein CASSSGRTGDPYEQYF.

The chain links TRBV5-1 to TRBJ2-1; tentative D call: TRBD1 (5 bases). V was clipped by 0 bases and J by 6 bases, with 10 bases between them. This CDR3 contains 14 residues. Germline loops: CDR1 SGHRS, CDR2 YFSETQ. CDR3 in amino acids: CASSLATVANEQFF. CDR3 bases: TGCGCCAGCAGCTTGGCGACAGTAGCCAATGAGCAGTTCTTC.

The chain uses TRBV19 and TRBJ2-1, with 9 bases fitting TRBD2. V was pared by 7 bases and J by 3 bases, with 4 bases of the junction left unmatched. CDR3 length equals 14 residues. The germline V gene has CDR1 LNHDA and CDR2 SQIVND (reference sequence). CDR3 bases: TGTGCCAGTATGCGGGAGGGCGGCTACAATGAGCAGTTCTTC. It translates to CASMREGGYNEQFF.

This chain uses TRBV5-6 with TRBJ2-3, with 8 bases fitting TRBD2. The junction had 9 bases not matched to a gene; V was cut back by 6 bases and J by 6 bases. This CDR3 has 14 amino acids. The V gene's germline CDR1 is SGHDT and CDR2 YYEEEE. The CDR3 sequence is CASKDGRERDTQYF. As DNA, the CDR3 is TGTGCCAGCAAGGACGGGAGGGAACGGGATACGCAGTATTTT. The full variable domain, with the rest looked up from reference TRBV5-6 and TRBJ2-3, is DAGVTQSPTHLIKTRGQQVTLRCSPKSGHDTVSWYQQALGQGPQFIFQYYEEEERQRGNFPDRFSGHQFPNYSSELNVNALLLGDSALYLCASKDGRERDTQYFGPGTRLTVL.

The chain employs TRBV30 and TRBJ2-5; no clear D gene. Germline CDR1 is GTSNPN and CDR2 is SVGIG (reference sequence). Between the trimmed V and J ends, which lost 3 bases and 0 bases, there was a span of 8 bases. This CDR3 has 13 residues. The chain's CDR3 is CAWSRPNQETQYF. For the CDR3, the DNA is TGTGCCTGGAGCAGACCAAACCAAGAGACCCAGTACTTC.

This clone was recorded once. The rearrangement joins TRBV6-6 to TRBJ1-1; D unresolved. CDR1 is MNHNY and CDR2 is SVGAGI in the germline V gene (reference sequence). This CDR3 contains 14 residues. Trimming cost V 7 bases and J 2 bases, with 14 bases left between them. The DNA of the CDR3 is TGTGCCAGCAAGGGTAGGGCAGTTAACACTGAAGCTTTCTTT. Its protein product is CASKGRAVNTEAFF.

The chain has TRBV29-1 and TRBJ2-3, with 7 bases lining up with TRBD2. The germline V gene encodes CDR1 SQVTM and CDR2 ANQGSEA. The CDR3 totals 13 residues. J lost 3 bases, V lost 4 bases, and 4 bases had no gene match. In nucleotides, the CDR3 is TGCAGCGTTGGATGGGGGGGAACAGATACGCAGTATTTT. This encodes CSVGWGGTDTQYF.

This chain uses TRBV1 with TRBJ1-4; the table's D call, TRBD1, was not checked against the DNA. TRBV1 is termed a pseudogene. The CDR3 is 17 amino acids. The CDR3 DNA is TGCACCAGCAGCCCTCAAACGACCGGGACAGGGGGCGAAAAACTGTTTTTT. This sequence encodes CTSSPQTTGTGGEKLFF.

The CDR3 DNA is TGCGCCAGCAGCCAAGCTCGGGACAGAGCTAACTATGGCTACACCTTC. Its protein product is CASSQARDRANYGYTF. The genes are TRBV4-3 and TRBJ1-2; the match to TRBD1 covers 7 bases. CDR1 and CDR2 (germline): LGHNA, YSLEER. With V trimmed by 1 base and J by 0 bases, 5 bases remained unmatched. This CDR3 is 16 amino acids long.

The table lists this clone with a few counts. The chain combines TRBV2 with TRBJ1-2; D ambiguous. This CDR3 has 14 amino acids. Germline V gene sequence: CDR1 SNHLY, CDR2 FYNNEI. V lost 6 bases, J lost 7 bases, and 18 bases lay in between. DNA for the CDR3: TGTGCCAGCAGGATTCGAGCAGGAGAGGGTGGCTACACCTTC. It is translated as CASRIRAGEGGYTF.

The rearrangement uses TRBV6-1 and TRBJ1-1; TRBD1 is a possible D gene (6 bases). The CDR3 runs to 15 residues. Germline assignment: CDR1 MNHNS and CDR2 SASEGT. V lost 2 bases, J lost 0 bases, and 10 bases lay in between. CDR3 protein: CASSEHTGLNTEAFF. DNA of the CDR3: TGTGCCAGCAGTGAACACACAGGGCTGAACACTGAAGCTTTCTTT.

J is TRBJ1-6 and V is TRBV30; 8 nucleotides match TRBD1. The V gene end was trimmed by 5 bases and the J gene end by 10 bases; junction bases not matched to a gene: 7. The length of the CDR3 is 13 residues. Germline-derived CDR1 and CDR2 are GTSNPN and SVGIG (reference sequence). The CDR3 bases are TGTGCCTGGGGACAGGGTTTGATCTCACCCCTCCACTTT. Protein sequence: CAWGQGLISPLHF.

V usage is TRBV4-3 and J usage is TRBJ2-7; D gene unclear. Trimming removed 3 bases at V and 2 bases at J, with 11 bases between. CDR3 size: 14 residues. In germline, CDR1 is LGHNA, CDR2 YSLEER. This chain's CDR3 is CASSHTTPAYEQYF. DNA for the CDR3: TGCGCCAGCAGCCACACGACACCCGCCTACGAGCAGTACTTC.

The chain uses TRBV9 and TRBJ1-2, with a weak D call TRBD1 (5 bases). In germline, CDR1 is SGDLS, CDR2 YYNGEE. The CDR3 extends over 13 amino acids. The V gene lost 0 bases and the J gene lost 8 bases, with 11 bases spanning the gap. The CDR3 region is CASSVATGGGYTF. In DNA form, the CDR3 reads TGTGCCAGCAGCGTAGCTACAGGTGGCGGCTACACCTTC.

The V call is TRBV11-2, the J call TRBJ2-5; D is perhaps TRBD1 (6 bases). Gene TRBJ2-7 matches the end of the DNA better, so the J call may be wrong. Germline V gene data show CDR1 as SGHAT and CDR2 as FQNNGV. The CDR3 consists of 15 residues. CDR3 sequence (DNA): TGTGCCAGCAGCTTAGGTGGGACACCCTTCTACGAGCAGTACTTC. It specifies CASSLGGTPFYEQYF.

This sequence joins TRBV6-6 and TRBJ1-2; D call uncertain. This CDR3 has 12 amino acids. The ends were cut back, 0 bases at V and 3 bases at J, with 2 bases in the middle. CDR1 is MNHNY, CDR2 SVGAGI, per germline (reference sequence). The CDR3 loop reads CASSYSDYGYTF. Written as DNA, the CDR3 is TGTGCCAGCAGTTACTCGGACTATGGCTACACCTTC.

This rearrangement joins TRBV6-1 to TRBJ2-7; D unresolved. The V gene's germline CDR1 is MNHNS and CDR2 SASEGT. V lost 6 bases and J lost 2, with 14 bases in between. This CDR3 region has 14 residues. CDR3 sequence: CASSILGKTYEQYF. CDR3 bases: TGTGCCAGCAGCATTCTTGGGAAGACCTACGAGCAGTACTTC.

This sequence joins TRBV19 and TRBJ1-1, with D maybe TRBD1 (6 bases). The CDR3 runs to 16 residues. Looked up from germline, CDR1 is LNHDA and CDR2 is SQIVND (reference sequence). Trimming removed 1 base at V and 4 bases at J, with 16 bases between. CDR3 DNA sequence: TGTGCCAGTAGTATAGGGGTAGGGGGTACCGGCACTGAAGCTTTCTTT. Its translation is CASSIGVGGTGTEAFF.

The sample holds one count of this clone. This chain joins TRBV10-3 and TRBJ1-2; D remains unclear. Germline CDR1 ENHRY, CDR2 SYGVKD. Trimming took 2 bases from V and 7 from J, leaving 17 bases between them. The CDR3 extends over 15 amino acids. CDR3 sequence (DNA): TGTGCCATCAGTGAGGTTGCGGCGGATCCAAGTGGCTACACCTTC. Translation: CAISEVAADPSGYTF.

The chain couples TRBV2 to TRBJ2-5, with 11 positions matching TRBD2. CDR1 SNHLY and CDR2 FYNNEI come from the germline V gene. This CDR3 comprises 14 residues. J was trimmed by 4 bases and V by 6 bases; bases with no gene match: 4. CDR3 coding DNA: TGTGCCAGCAGGCCTGGACTAGCGGGAGAGACCCAGTACTTC. It encodes CASRPGLAGETQYF.

The CDR3 here is CASSQDYRGTYHNYGYTF. Written as DNA, the CDR3 is TGCGCCAGCAGCCAAGATTATCGAGGAACTTATCACAACTATGGCTACACCTTC. The chain carries TRBV4-3 and TRBJ1-2; D call uncertain. V dropped 0 bases and J dropped 2 bases, with 19 bases sitting between them. Germline loops: CDR1 LGHNA, CDR2 YSLEER. This CDR3 region has 18 residues.

V gene TRBV7-9 combines with J gene TRBJ2-2; no reliable D call. The V end was cut by 5 bases, the J end by 2 bases, with 15 bases between. This CDR3 contains 16 residues. Germline-derived CDR1 and CDR2 are SEHNR and FQNEAQ (reference sequence). CDR3 in amino acids: CASSLPVGINTGELFF. The CDR3 DNA reads TGTGCCAGCAGCCTCCCAGTGGGGATCAACACCGGGGAGCTGTTTTTT.

V usage is TRBV28 and J usage is TRBJ2-2; D remains unclear. Germline values: CDR1 MDHEN, CDR2 SYDVKM. The CDR3 runs 12 residues. V was shortened by 2 bases and J by 7 bases, with 5 bases between the two germline ends. The CDR3 coding sequence is TGTGCCAGCAGTTTAGCCAGCGGGGAGCTGTTTTTT. It yields the protein CASSLASGELFF.

The V gene is TRBV18, the J gene TRBJ2-7, with 13 bases identical to TRBD2. The CDR3 contains 14 residues. CDR1 and CDR2 (germline): KGHSH, LQKENI. The V gene end was trimmed by 6 bases and the J gene end by 7 bases; junction bases not matched to a gene: 6. CDR3 region: CASSQLAGGPEQYF. DNA for the CDR3: TGTGCCAGCTCTCAACTAGCGGGAGGGCCTGAGCAGTACTTC.

The chain recombines TRBV16 with TRBJ2-7, with D hard to call. The CDR3 has 15 amino acids. The V gene lost 2 bases and the J gene lost 1 base, with 12 bases spanning the gap. Germline V lookup: CDR1 KGHSY, CDR2 FQNENV. The CDR3 sequence: CASSQAYEGSYEQYF. CDR3 nucleotides: TGTGCCAGCAGCCAAGCCTATGAAGGGTCCTACGAGCAGTACTTC.